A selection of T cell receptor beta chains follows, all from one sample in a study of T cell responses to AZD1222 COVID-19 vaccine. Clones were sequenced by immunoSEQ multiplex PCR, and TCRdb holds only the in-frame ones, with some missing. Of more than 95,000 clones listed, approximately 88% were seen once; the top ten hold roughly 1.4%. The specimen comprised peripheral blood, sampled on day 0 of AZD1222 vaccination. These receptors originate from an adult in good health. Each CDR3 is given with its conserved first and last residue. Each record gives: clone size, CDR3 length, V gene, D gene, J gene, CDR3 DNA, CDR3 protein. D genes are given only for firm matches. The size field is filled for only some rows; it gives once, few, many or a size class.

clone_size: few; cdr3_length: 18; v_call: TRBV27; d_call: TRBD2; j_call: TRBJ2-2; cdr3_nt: TGTGCCAGCAGTATCGGACTAGCGGGAGGATATAACACCGGGGAGCTGTTTTTT; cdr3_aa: CASSIGLAGGYNTGELFF
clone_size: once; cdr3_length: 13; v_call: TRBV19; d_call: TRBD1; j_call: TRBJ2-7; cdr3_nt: TGTGCCGTCCAGGGGGCGGTTTCTTACGAGCAGTACTTC; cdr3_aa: CAVQGAVSYEQYF
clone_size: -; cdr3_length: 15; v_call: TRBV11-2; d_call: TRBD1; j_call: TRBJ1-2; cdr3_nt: TGTGCCAGCAGCTTACAGGGGGCGCGGGCTCATGGCTACACCTTC; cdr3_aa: CASSLQGARAHGYTF
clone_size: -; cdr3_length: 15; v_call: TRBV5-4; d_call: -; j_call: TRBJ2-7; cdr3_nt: TGTGCCAGCAGCTTGGTAGGGGGGCTGTACTACGAGCAGTACTTC; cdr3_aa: CASSLVGGLYYEQYF
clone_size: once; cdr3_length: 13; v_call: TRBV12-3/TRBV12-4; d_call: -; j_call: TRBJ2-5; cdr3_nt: TGTGCCAGCAGTCCCGGGAGACAAGAGACCCAGTACTTC; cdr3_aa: CASSPGRQETQYF
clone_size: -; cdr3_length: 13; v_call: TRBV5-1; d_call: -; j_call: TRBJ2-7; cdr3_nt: TGCGCCAGCAGCTTGGGACAGGTCTACGAGCAGTACTTC; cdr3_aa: CASSLGQVYEQYF
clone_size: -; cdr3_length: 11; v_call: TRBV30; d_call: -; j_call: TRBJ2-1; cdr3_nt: TGTGCCTGGAGTTCCGGGGGGCAGCAGTTCTTC; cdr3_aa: CAWSSGGQQFF
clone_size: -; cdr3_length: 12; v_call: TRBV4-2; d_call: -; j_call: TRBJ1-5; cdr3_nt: TGTGCCAGCAGCCAAGGAGGACAGCCCCAGCATTTT; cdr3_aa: CASSQGGQPQHF
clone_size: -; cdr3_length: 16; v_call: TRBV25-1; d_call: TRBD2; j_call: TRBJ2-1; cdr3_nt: TGTGCCAGCAGTGGGCGGCGGGGGAGGTCTTACAATGAGCAGTTCTTC; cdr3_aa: CASSGRRGRSYNEQFF
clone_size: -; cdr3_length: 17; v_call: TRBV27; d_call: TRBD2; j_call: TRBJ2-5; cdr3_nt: TGTGCCAGCAGTTTAACTAGCGGGAGAAGGCCCCAAGAGACCCAGTACTTC; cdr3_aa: CASSLTSGRRPQETQYF
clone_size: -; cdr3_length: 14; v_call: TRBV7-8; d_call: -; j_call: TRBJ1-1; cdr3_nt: TGTGCCAGCAGCTTAGGACGTAGGAACACTGAAGCTTTCTTT; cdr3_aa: CASSLGRRNTEAFF
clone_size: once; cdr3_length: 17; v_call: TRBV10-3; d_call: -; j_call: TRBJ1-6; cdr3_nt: TGTGCCACGTCCTATCTTGCGGGCTCGTTAACCGATTCACCCCTCCACTTT; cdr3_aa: CATSYLAGSLTDSPLHF
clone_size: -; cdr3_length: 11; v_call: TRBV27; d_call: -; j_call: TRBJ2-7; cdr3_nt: TGTGCCAGCAGTACAGGGTCCGAGCAGTACTTC; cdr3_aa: CASSTGSEQYF
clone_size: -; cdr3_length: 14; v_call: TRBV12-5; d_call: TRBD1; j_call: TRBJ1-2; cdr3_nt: TGTGCTAGTGGTATAGAGGACAGGGTAGTAGGCTACACCTTC; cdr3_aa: CASGIEDRVVGYTF
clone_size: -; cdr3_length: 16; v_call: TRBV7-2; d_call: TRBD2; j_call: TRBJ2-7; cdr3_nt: TGTGCCAGCAGCTTAGCGGGACTAGCGGAGGGATACGAGCAGTACTTC; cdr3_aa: CASSLAGLAEGYEQYF
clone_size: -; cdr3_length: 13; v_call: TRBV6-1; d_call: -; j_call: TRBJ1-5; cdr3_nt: TGTGCCAGCAGTGAAGCGACCCGACAGCCCCAGCATTTT; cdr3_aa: CASSEATRQPQHF
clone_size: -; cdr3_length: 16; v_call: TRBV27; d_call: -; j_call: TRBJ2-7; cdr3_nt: TGTGCCAGCAGCATTATTTGGGGTTCAGGGTTCTACGAGCAGTACTTC; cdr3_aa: CASSIIWGSGFYEQYF
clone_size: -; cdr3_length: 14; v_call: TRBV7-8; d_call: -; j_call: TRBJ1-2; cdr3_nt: TGTGCCAGCAGCTTAGCGGGGCAGGACTATGGCTACACCTTC; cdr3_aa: CASSLAGQDYGYTF
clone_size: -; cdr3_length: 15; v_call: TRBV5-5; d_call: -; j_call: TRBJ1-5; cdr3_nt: TGTGCCAGCAGCTTGGGGCAGAGTAGCAATCAGCCCCAGCATTTT; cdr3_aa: CASSLGQSSNQPQHF
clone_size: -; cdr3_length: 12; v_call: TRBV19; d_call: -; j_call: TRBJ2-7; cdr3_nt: TGTGCCACGGCACAGATAGGCTACGAGCAGTACTTC; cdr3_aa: CATAQIGYEQYF
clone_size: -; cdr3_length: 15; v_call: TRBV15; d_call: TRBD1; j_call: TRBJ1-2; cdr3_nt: TGTGCCACCAGCAGAGGACAGGGATTTAAGGTTGGCTACACCTTC; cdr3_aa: CATSRGQGFKVGYTF
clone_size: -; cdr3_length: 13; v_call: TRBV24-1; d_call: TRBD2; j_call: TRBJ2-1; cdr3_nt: TGTGCCACCACTGGACTAGCCTCGAATGAGCAGTTCTTC; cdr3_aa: CATTGLASNEQFF
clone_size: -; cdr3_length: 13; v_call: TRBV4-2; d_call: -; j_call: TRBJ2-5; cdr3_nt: TGTGCCAGCAGCCAACCACTCGACAGGACCCAGTACTTC; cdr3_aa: CASSQPLDRTQYF
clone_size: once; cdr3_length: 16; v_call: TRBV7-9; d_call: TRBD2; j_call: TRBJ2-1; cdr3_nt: TGTGCCAGCAGCCCCTTTAGCGGGAGGGCTTACAATGAGCAGTTCTTC; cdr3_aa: CASSPFSGRAYNEQFF
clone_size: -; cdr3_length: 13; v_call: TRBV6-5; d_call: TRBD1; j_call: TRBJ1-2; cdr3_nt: TGTGCCAGCGGGGACAGGGCGGGCTATGGCTACACCTTC; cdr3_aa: CASGDRAGYGYTF
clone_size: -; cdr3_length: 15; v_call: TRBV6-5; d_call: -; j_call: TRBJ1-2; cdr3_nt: TGTGCCAGCAGTTACTCTAAGACAGTCAACTATGGCTACACCTTC; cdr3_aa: CASSYSKTVNYGYTF
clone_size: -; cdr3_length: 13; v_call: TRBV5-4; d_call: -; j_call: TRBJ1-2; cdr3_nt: TGTGCCAGCAGCTTCCCTGACATCTATGGCTACACCTTC; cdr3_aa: CASSFPDIYGYTF
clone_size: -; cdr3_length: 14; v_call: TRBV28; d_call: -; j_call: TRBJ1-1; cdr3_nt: TGTGCCAGCAGTAACCAGGGTCTTCGGACTGAAGCTTTCTTT; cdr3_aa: CASSNQGLRTEAFF
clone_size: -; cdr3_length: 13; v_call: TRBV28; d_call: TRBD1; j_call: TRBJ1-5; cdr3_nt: TGTGCCAGCACAGGGGGTCCCAATCAGCCCCAGCATTTT; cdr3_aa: CASTGGPNQPQHF
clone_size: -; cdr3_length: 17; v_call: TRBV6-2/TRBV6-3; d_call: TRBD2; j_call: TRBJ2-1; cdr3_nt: TGTGCCAGCAGTTACGCGGAGGGACGGGGGGGCTACAATGAGCAGTTCTTC; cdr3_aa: CASSYAEGRGGYNEQFF
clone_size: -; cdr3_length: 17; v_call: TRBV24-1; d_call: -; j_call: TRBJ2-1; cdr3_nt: TGTGCCACCAGTGATTTGGTGACGGGGAGCTCCTACAATGAGCAGTTCTTC; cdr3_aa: CATSDLVTGSSYNEQFF
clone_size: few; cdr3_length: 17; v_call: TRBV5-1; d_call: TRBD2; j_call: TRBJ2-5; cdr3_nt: TGCGCCAGCAGCTACTCCGGACTAGCGGTCCGTGGAGAGACCCAGTACTTC; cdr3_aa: CASSYSGLAVRGETQYF
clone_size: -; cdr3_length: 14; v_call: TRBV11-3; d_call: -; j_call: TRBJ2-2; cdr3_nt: TGTGCCAGCAGCTCCCGCCGAGGGACCGGGGAGCTGTTTTTT; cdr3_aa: CASSSRRGTGELFF
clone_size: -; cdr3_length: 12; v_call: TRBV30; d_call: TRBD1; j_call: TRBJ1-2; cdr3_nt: TGTGCCTCTCGGACAGGGGGCTATGGCTACACCTTC; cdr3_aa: CASRTGGYGYTF
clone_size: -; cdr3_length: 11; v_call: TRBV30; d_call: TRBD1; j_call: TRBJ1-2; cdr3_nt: TGTGCCTGGCGGGACAGGGGTGGCTACACCTTC; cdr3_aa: CAWRDRGGYTF
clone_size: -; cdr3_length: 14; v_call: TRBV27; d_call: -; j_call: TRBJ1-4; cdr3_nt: TGTGCCAGCAGTTTAGGGACAACTAATGAAAAACTGTTTTTT; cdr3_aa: CASSLGTTNEKLFF
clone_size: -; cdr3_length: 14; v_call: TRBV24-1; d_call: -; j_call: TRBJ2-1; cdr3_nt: TGTGCCACCAGTGATTTTATCGGGGGCGATGAGCAGTTCTTC; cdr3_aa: CATSDFIGGDEQFF
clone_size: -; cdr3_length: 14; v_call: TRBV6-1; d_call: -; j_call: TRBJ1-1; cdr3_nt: TGTGCCAGCAGTGAAAAAGACCCGAACACTGAAGCTTTCTTT; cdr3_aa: CASSEKDPNTEAFF
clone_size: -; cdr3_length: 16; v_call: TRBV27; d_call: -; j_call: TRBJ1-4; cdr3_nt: TGTGCCAGCCAAAAGACCGGGGACAATCGAAATGAAAAACTGTTTTTT; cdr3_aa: CASQKTGDNRNEKLFF
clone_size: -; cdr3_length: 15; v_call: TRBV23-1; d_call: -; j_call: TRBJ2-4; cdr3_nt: TGCGCCAGCAGTCGCCCGGGGAGTTTGGTAAACATTCAGTACTTC; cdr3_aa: CASSRPGSLVNIQYF
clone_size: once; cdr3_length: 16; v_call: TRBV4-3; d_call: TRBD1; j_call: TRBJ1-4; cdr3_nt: TGCGCCAGCAGCCCGTTAGTAGGGGGCCCTGATGAAAAACTGTTTTTT; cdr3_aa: CASSPLVGGPDEKLFF
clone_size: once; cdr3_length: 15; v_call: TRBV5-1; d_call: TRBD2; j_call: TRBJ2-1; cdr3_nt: TGCGCCACCGCCGGGACTACTTCCTCCTACAATGAGCAGTTCTTC; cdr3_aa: CATAGTTSSYNEQFF
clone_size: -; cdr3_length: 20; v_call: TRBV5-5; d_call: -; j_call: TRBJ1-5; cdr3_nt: TGTGCCAGCAGCTTGGGCTTACGGCAGGGAGGGGAGAGAAGCAATCAGCCCCAGCATTTT; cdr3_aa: CASSLGLRQGGERSNQPQHF
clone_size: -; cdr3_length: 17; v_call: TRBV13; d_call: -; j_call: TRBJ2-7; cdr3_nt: TGTGCCAGCAGCTTAGGCAGGAGCGGAGGGAGCTCCTACGAGCAGTACTTC; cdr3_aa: CASSLGRSGGSSYEQYF
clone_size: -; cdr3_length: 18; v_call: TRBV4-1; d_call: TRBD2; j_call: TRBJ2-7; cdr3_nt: TGCGCCAGCAGCCAAGGTCCAGCGGGAGGGCCTAAGGCCTACGAGCAGTACTTC; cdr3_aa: CASSQGPAGGPKAYEQYF
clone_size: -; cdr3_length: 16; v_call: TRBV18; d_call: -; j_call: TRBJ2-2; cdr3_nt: TGTGCCAGCTCACCACCGGGACTCCTTGGGACCGGGGAGCTGTTTTTT; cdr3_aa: CASSPPGLLGTGELFF
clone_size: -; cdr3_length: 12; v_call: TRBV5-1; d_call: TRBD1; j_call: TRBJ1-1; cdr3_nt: TGCGCCAGCAGCTTGGGACAGGGTGGAGCTTTCTTT; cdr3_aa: CASSLGQGGAFF
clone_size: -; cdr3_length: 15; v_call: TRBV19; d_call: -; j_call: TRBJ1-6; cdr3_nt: TGTGCCAGTAGCAACTCGGCAGAACCAAATTCACCCCTCCACTTT; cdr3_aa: CASSNSAEPNSPLHF
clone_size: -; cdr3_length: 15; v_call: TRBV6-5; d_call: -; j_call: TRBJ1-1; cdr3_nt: TGTGCCAGCAGTTACTCGAGGGGCTGGAACACTGAAGCTTTCTTT; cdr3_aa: CASSYSRGWNTEAFF
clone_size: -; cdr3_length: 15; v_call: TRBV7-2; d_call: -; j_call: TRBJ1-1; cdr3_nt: TGTGCCAGCAGCCCAGACTCTGGGTCGAACACTGAAGCTTTCTTT; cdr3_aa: CASSPDSGSNTEAFF
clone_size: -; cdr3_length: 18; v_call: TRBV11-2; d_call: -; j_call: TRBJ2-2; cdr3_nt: TGTGCCAGCAGAGATTCGGACTGGTCTGCAACGAACACCGGGGAGCTGTTTTTT; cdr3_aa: CASRDSDWSATNTGELFF
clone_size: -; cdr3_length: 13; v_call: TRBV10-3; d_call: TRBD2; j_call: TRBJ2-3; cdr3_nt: TGTGCCATCAGGGGACTAGAGGTAAATACGCAGTATTTT; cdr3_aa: CAIRGLEVNTQYF
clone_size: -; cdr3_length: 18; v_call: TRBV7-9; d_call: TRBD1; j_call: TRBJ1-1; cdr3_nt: TGTGCCAGCAGGGGAAGAACCGGGACAGGGGGACTGAACACTGAAGCTTTCTTT; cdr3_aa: CASRGRTGTGGLNTEAFF